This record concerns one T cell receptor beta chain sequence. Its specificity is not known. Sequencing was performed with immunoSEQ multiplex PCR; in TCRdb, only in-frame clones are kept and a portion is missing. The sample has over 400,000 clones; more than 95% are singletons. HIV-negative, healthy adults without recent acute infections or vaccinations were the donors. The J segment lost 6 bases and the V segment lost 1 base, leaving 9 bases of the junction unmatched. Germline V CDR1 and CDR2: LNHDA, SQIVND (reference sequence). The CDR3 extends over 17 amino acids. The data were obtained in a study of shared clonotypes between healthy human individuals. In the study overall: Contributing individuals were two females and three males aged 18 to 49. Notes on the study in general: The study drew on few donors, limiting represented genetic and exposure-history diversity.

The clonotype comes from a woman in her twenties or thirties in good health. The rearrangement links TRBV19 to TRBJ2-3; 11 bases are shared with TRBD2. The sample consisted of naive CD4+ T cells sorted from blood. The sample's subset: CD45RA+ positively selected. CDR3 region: CASSIGKVAGGWDTQYF. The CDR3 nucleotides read TGTGCCAGTAGTATAGGTAAGGTAGCGGGAGGGTGGGATACGCAGTATTTT. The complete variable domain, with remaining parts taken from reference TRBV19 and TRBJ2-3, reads DGGITQSPKYLFRKEGQNVTLSCEQNLNHDAMYWYRQDPGQGLRLIYYSQIVNDFQKGDIAEGYSVSREKKESFPLTVTSAQKNPTAFYLCASSIGKVAGGWDTQYFGPGTRLTVL.